Shown below are 30 T cell receptor beta chains from a single sample sequenced in a study of metastatic and nonmetastatic thyroid tumors. TCRdb reassembled clones from the PCR reads with MiXCR. The repertoire consists of roughly 20,000 clones, with 35% to 40% occurring once and the leading ten covering 20% to 30%. No patient had received any treatment before thyroid surgery. Sequenced: tumor tissue. These receptors came from a female donor with papillary thyroid cancer or a benign thyroid nodule (not recorded which). Some clones in this sample may be carry-over from other donors' samples.

The rearrangement links TRBV6-1 to TRBJ2-7; D may correspond to TRBD1 or TRBD2 (5 bases each). Germline V gene sequence: CDR1 MNHNS, CDR2 SASEGT. V lost 10 bases, J lost 6 bases, and 13 bases lay in between. The CDR3 length is 11 residues. The CDR3 region has the DNA TGTGCCACCCGAGAGGGGCGCGAGCAGTACGTC. Amino acid sequence: CATREGREQYV.

CDR3 coding DNA: TGTGCCAGCAGTCTGATTCAAAATGAGCAGTTCTTC. It specifies CASSLIQNEQFF. The chain couples TRBV5-5 to TRBJ2-1, with D hard to call. Germline CDR1 reads SGHKS; CDR2 reads YYEKEE (reference sequence). The CDR3 has 12 amino acids. Trimming left V 5 bases short and J 7 bases short, with 10 bases between.

The chain links TRBV7-2 to TRBJ1-1, with a weak D call TRBD1 (5 bases). The V gene lost 0 bases and the J gene lost 4 bases, with 12 bases spanning the gap. This CDR3 has 15 residues. Germline lookup yields CDR1 SGHTA and CDR2 FQGNSA. The CDR3 spells CASSLAGGGITEAFF. Written as DNA, the CDR3 is TGTGCCAGCAGCTTAGCTGGGGGTGGGATCACTGAAGCTTTCTTT.

V gene TRBV6-1 combines with J gene TRBJ2-1, with 10 bases matching TRBD2. V trimming: 7 bases; J trimming: 7 bases; junction bases outside the gene matches: 13. CDR3 length: 16 amino acids. Per germline, CDR1 MNHNS and CDR2 SASEGT. The CDR3 loop reads CASIPIGGAGGNEQFF. The DNA of the CDR3 is TGTGCCAGCATACCCATCGGGGGAGCGGGAGGGAATGAGCAGTTCTTC.

There are a few counts of this clone. The V gene is TRBV9, the J gene TRBJ1-3, with D perhaps TRBD1 (6 bases). CDR3 length: 16 residues. CDR1 and CDR2 (germline): SGDLS, YYNGEE. V dropped 0 bases and J dropped 0 bases, with 10 bases sitting between them. Here the CDR3 reads CASSVDGGLSGNTIYF. As DNA, the CDR3 is TGTGCCAGCAGCGTAGATGGGGGCCTCTCTGGAAACACCATATATTTT.

This chain connects TRBV19 to TRBJ2-1; 7 bases match TRBD2. V dropped 4 bases and J dropped 10; count of bases not matched to a gene: 7. Per germline, CDR1 LNHDA and CDR2 SQIVND (reference sequence). This CDR3 is built from 13 residues. For the CDR3, the DNA is TGTGCCAGTAGTACGGGGGGTAGTGTAGAGCAGTTCTTC. As protein: CASSTGGSVEQFF.

In its sample, this clone was seen a few times. The chain carries TRBV6-2 or TRBV6-3 and TRBJ2-3; D is unresolved. Germline CDR1 reads MNHEY; CDR2 reads SVGEGT. The CDR3 contains 14 residues. V lost 0 bases to trimming and J lost 4 bases, with 8 bases between them. CDR3 region: CASSYSLEADTQYF. DNA of the CDR3: TGTGCCAGCAGTTACTCCCTAGAAGCAGATACGCAGTATTTT.

This clone has just a few counts. V is TRBV6-1 and J is TRBJ1-2; TRBD1 agrees at 11 bases. The germline V gene has CDR1 MNHNS and CDR2 SASEGT. The CDR3 extends over 14 amino acids. The V gene end was trimmed by 6 bases and the J gene end by 5 bases; junction bases not matched to a gene: 5. The CDR3 sequence: CASRRTGGRYGYTF. The CDR3 DNA follows: TGTGCCAGCAGACGGACAGGGGGCAGGTATGGCTACACCTTC.

CDR3 protein: CASSRGGFTGELFF. CDR3 sequence (DNA): TGTGCCAGCAGCCGCGGAGGGTTTACCGGGGAGCTGTTTTTT. This sequence joins TRBV7-3 and TRBJ2-2; D is perhaps TRBD2 (6 bases). CDR1 is SGHTA and CDR2 is FQGTGA in the germline V gene. The CDR3 contains 14 residues. Trimming left V 5 bases short and J 5 bases short, with 12 bases between.

This clone turned up a few times. J is TRBJ1-1 and V is TRBV6-2 or TRBV6-3; 7 bases are shared with TRBD1. The length of the CDR3 is 14 residues. The germline CDR1 and CDR2 sequences are MNHEY and SVGEGT. The V and J ends lost 8 bases and 1 base, in that order; junction bases with no gene match: 7. This chain's CDR3 is CASADRQTNTEAFF. CDR3 coding DNA: TGTGCCAGCGCGGACAGGCAGACGAACACTGAAGCTTTCTTT.

This chain joins TRBV6-1 and TRBJ2-2, with D maybe TRBD1 (5 bases). Germline CDR1 MNHNS, CDR2 SASEGT. Trimming stripped 6 bases from V and 4 bases from J, with 12 bases between. The CDR3 has 14 residues. In DNA form, the CDR3 reads TGTGCCAGCAGGGGTCCAGGGTCCACCGGGGAGCTGTTTTTT. Protein sequence: CASRGPGSTGELFF.

The chain is built from TRBV7-9 and TRBJ2-2; D is uncertain. CDR3 size: 15 residues. Germline V gene lookup returns CDR1 SEHNR and CDR2 FQNEAQ (reference sequence). Trimming pared 7 bases from V and 1 base from J, leaving 13 bases between. The DNA for the CDR3 is TGTGCCAGCACCCCCTCTGGGGTGAACACCGGGGAGCTGTTTTTT. This translates into CASTPSGVNTGELFF.

The sample holds a few counts of this clone. CDR3 region: CASSLDGPTDTQYF. The CDR3 DNA sequence: TGTGCCAGCAGCCTTGACGGCCCCACAGATACGCAGTATTTT. The chain recombines TRBV11-3 with TRBJ2-3; unclear D gene. Trimming took 5 bases from V and 2 from J, leaving 11 bases between them. Germline V gene data show CDR1 as SGHNT and CDR2 as YENEEA. This CDR3 is built from 14 residues.

This rearrangement joins TRBV12-3 or TRBV12-4 to TRBJ1-2, with a possible D match to TRBD1 (5 bases). V was trimmed by 5 bases and J by 3 bases, leaving 7 bases between them. This CDR3 has 12 amino acids. Written as DNA, the CDR3 is TGTGCCAGCAGTCAGGGATACTATGGCTACACCTTC. It encodes CASSQGYYGYTF.

This clone was detected a few times. The chain joins TRBV19 to TRBJ2-1; TRBD2 agrees at 7 bases. V lost 4 bases, J lost 9 bases, and 3 bases stayed unmatched. The CDR3 is 12 residues long. Germline lookup yields CDR1 LNHDA and CDR2 SQIVND (reference sequence). The CDR3 coding sequence is TGTGCCAGTAGTAGGGGGGGTGGTGAGCAGTTCTTC. Residues: CASSRGGGEQFF.

J is TRBJ2-3 and V is TRBV11-3; TRBD2 aligns across 8 bases. CDR1 SGHNT and CDR2 YENEEA come from the germline V gene. The CDR3 consists of 14 residues. V lost 5 bases, J lost 6 bases, and 7 bases stayed unmatched. In nucleotides, the CDR3 is TGTGCCAGCAGCCAGCGACTAGCGCCGGATACGCAGTATTTT. Translating gives CASSQRLAPDTQYF.

The rearrangement links TRBV6-1 to TRBJ2-3; a weak D match, TRBD1 (7 bases). From germline, CDR1 is MNHNS and CDR2 SASEGT. Trimming stripped 5 bases from V and 6 bases from J, with 18 bases between. The CDR3 loop spans 15 amino acids. CDR3 sequence: CASSIQGRGGDTQYF. CDR3 in DNA: TGTGCCAGCAGTATACAGGGGCGGGGCGGGGATACGCAGTATTTT.

The chain couples TRBV27 to TRBJ1-2; a weak D match, TRBD1 (6 bases). Germline V CDR1 and CDR2: MNHEY, SMNVEV (reference sequence). Trimming shortened V by 2 bases and J by 8 bases, and 21 bases separated the two germline ends. The CDR3 sequence is 16 residues long. The chain's CDR3 is CASSLRAGAFWNGYTF. CDR3 DNA: TGTGCCAGCAGTTTACGAGCAGGGGCTTTCTGGAACGGCTACACCTTC.

This clone was found a few times. Germline is not matched at one junction end, which may reflect a read error. The CDR3 nucleotides read TGTGCCAGCAGTGACTCGAAGCTGGGTTCTAACTATGGCTACACCTTC. This codes for CASSDSKLGSNYGYTF. This chain joins TRBV6-5 and TRBJ1-2; unclear D gene. Germline V lookup: CDR1 MNHEY, CDR2 SVGAGI. This CDR3 spans 16 amino acids.

The chain joins TRBV6-1 to TRBJ2-7; 8 bases are shared with TRBD2. Germline loops: CDR1 MNHNS, CDR2 SASEGT. The CDR3 sequence is 13 residues long. Losses at the gene ends were 10 bases for V and 6 bases for J; bases not matched to a gene: 11. The chain's CDR3 is CATWREVLGEQYF. Written as DNA, the CDR3 is TGTGCCACCTGGCGGGAGGTCCTAGGCGAGCAGTACTTC.

The V and J genes are TRBV3-1 and TRBJ2-1; 13 bases are shared with TRBD2. Germline V CDR1 and CDR2: LGHDT, YNNKEL (reference sequence). The J segment lost 16 bases and the V segment lost 6 bases, leaving 6 bases of the junction unmatched. CDR3 length: 12 residues. Here the CDR3 reads CASSAGTSGIFF. DNA for the CDR3: TGTGCCAGCAGTGCCGGGACTAGCGGGATATTCTTC.

CDR3 sequence reads: CASSSGLAGAGELFF. The CDR3 coding sequence is TGTGCCAGCAGCTCCGGACTAGCGGGAGCCGGGGAGCTGTTTTTT. The rearrangement uses TRBV7-2 and TRBJ2-2; 13 bases match TRBD2. J was trimmed by 6 bases and V by 4 bases; bases with no gene match: 2. The CDR3 covers 15 residues. Germline loops: CDR1 SGHTA, CDR2 FQGNSA.

The rearrangement joins TRBV20-1 to TRBJ2-5, with 12 positions matching TRBD2. V was pared by 6 bases and J by 4 bases, with 6 bases of the junction left unmatched. There are 14 residues in the CDR3. The germline V gene encodes CDR1 DFQATT and CDR2 SNEGSKA (reference sequence). The CDR3 loop reads CSAGTSGFGETQYF. The CDR3, as DNA: TGCAGTGCAGGGACTAGCGGGTTTGGAGAGACCCAGTACTTC.

The rearrangement uses TRBV28 and TRBJ1-2, with 7 bases aligning to TRBD1. CDR3 length: 13 amino acids. With V trimmed by 3 bases and J by 14 bases, 12 bases remained unmatched. The V gene's germline CDR1 is MDHEN and CDR2 SYDVKM. CDR3 nucleotide sequence: TGTGCCAGCAGTTTGGGCAAGACAGGGTTACGAACCTTC. As protein: CASSLGKTGLRTF.

The chain combines TRBV5-1 with TRBJ2-5, with 7 bases lining up with TRBD1. The V gene end was trimmed by 4 bases and the J gene end by 1 base; junction bases not matched to a gene: 7. The CDR3 sequence is 15 residues long. Per the germline V gene, CDR1 is SGHRS and CDR2 is YFSETQ. In DNA form, the CDR3 reads TGCGCCAGCAGCCCTGACAGGGTAGGCCAAGAGACCCAGTACTTC. Amino acid sequence: CASSPDRVGQETQYF. Complete variable domain (other parts from reference TRBV5-1 and TRBJ2-5): KAGVTQTPRYLIKTRGQQVTLSCSPISGHRSVSWYQQTPGQGLQFLFEYFSETQRNKGNFPGRFSGRQFSNSRSEMNVSTLELGDSALYLCASSPDRVGQETQYFGPGTRLLVL.

This clone was counted a single time. Here the CDR3 reads CASSLASEETQYF. CDR3 DNA: TGCGCCAGCAGCTTGGCTAGCGAAGAGACCCAGTACTTC. V is TRBV5-1 and J is TRBJ2-5; TRBD2 might be the D (6 bases). From germline, CDR1 is SGHRS and CDR2 YFSETQ. Deletions cut 0 bases from V and 3 bases from J, with 6 bases between. The CDR3 length is 13 residues.

The J gene is TRBJ1-2, the V gene TRBV19; D gene uncertain. This CDR3 spans 13 amino acids. Germline V gives CDR1 LNHDA, CDR2 SQIVND (reference sequence). Trimming took 11 bases from V and 8 from J, leaving 21 bases between them. This CDR3 is CACTGRSSRGYTF. DNA for the CDR3: TGTGCCTGTACGGGGAGGAGCTCTCGGGGCTACACCTTC.

This clone was recorded only once. The chain joins TRBV30 to TRBJ1-4; no firm D call. The CDR3 contains 13 residues. Deletions cut 3 bases from V and 6 bases from J, with 11 bases between. CDR1 GTSNPN and CDR2 SVGIG come from the germline V gene (reference sequence). The CDR3 DNA follows: TGTGCCTGGAGCCCTGACATCGATGAAAAACTGTTTTTT. Translated: CAWSPDIDEKLFF.

This chain uses TRBV11-2 with TRBJ2-1; TRBD2 matches 10 bases. Germline CDR1 reads SGHAT; CDR2 reads FQNNGV. Trimming took 0 bases from V and 2 from J; bases not matched to a gene: 4. This CDR3 comprises 17 residues. The CDR3 nucleotides are TGTGCCAGCAGCTTAGATTCAGCGGGGGGGACCTACAATGAGCAGTTCTTC. As protein: CASSLDSAGGTYNEQFF.

This clone is judged hyperexpanded. The chain employs TRBV6-1 and TRBJ1-2, with TRBD1 matching 10 bases. CDR1 and CDR2 from the germline V gene are MNHNS and SASEGT. The CDR3 has 14 amino acids. Germline trimming cut 1 base from V and 4 bases from J; bases unmatched to any gene: 0. The CDR3: CASSEGTGGYGYTF. The CDR3 DNA is TGTGCCAGCAGTGAAGGGACAGGGGGCTATGGCTACACCTTC.